A single sample gave rise to the 18 T cell receptor beta chains below, sequenced in a study of blood T cell repertoires in COVID-19. Assay: immunoSEQ multiplex PCR; the TCRdb copy retains only in-frame clones and omits some. Here the sample spans 160,000 or so clones, 80% to 90% being singletons. The sequenced material came from peripheral blood. These TCRs come from a man in his fifties or sixties with acute or convalescent COVID-19.

CDR3 sequence: CASSLGLPTEAFF. CDR3 in DNA: TGTGCCAGCAGCTTGGGACTGCCCACTGAAGCTTTCTTT. The V gene is TRBV5-8, the J gene TRBJ1-1; D remains unclear. Per germline, CDR1 SGHTS and CDR2 YDEGEE. V lost 0 bases, J lost 4 bases, and 7 bases lay in between. The CDR3 sequence is 13 residues long.

V is TRBV7-9 and J is TRBJ1-5; 9 bases agree with TRBD1. The CDR3 is 15 amino acids. V dropped 2 bases and J dropped 4; count of bases not matched to a gene: 3. Germline-derived CDR1 and CDR2 are SEHNR and FQNEAQ (reference sequence). CDR3 residues: CASSLSGTGNQPQHF. CDR3 bases: TGTGCCAGCAGCTTATCGGGGACAGGGAATCAGCCCCAGCATTTT.

In nucleotides, the CDR3 is TGTGCCATCAGGGTACAGGGGAATCAGCCCCAGCATTTT. This codes for CAIRVQGNQPQHF. The rearrangement links TRBV10-3 to TRBJ1-5; 7 nucleotides align to TRBD1. Trimming took 6 bases from V and 4 from J; bases not matched to a gene: 3. CDR3 length: 13 amino acids. Germline CDR1 ENHRY, CDR2 SYGVKD.

The chain combines TRBV18 with TRBJ2-6, with 8 bases aligning to TRBD1. V lost 3 bases and J lost 0; bases outside the gene matches: 7. Germline CDR1 and CDR2: KGHSH and LQKENI. The CDR3 contains 18 residues. CDR3 coding DNA: TGTGCCAGCTCACCCCGGACAGGGCCCTTCTCTGGGGCCAACGTCCTGACTTTC. This sequence encodes CASSPRTGPFSGANVLTF.

This chain joins TRBV5-1 and TRBJ2-1, with 7 bases identical to TRBD1. Per germline, CDR1 SGHRS and CDR2 YFSETQ. CDR3 size: 13 residues. V shed 4 bases, J shed 4 bases, and the junction held 2 bases outside the gene matches. The chain's CDR3 is CASSVQGYNEQFF. The CDR3 DNA reads TGCGCCAGCAGCGTACAGGGGTACAATGAGCAGTTCTTC. Together with reference TRBV5-1 and TRBJ2-1, the CDR3 gives the full variable domain: KAGVTQTPRYLIKTRGQQVTLSCSPISGHRSVSWYQQTPGQGLQFLFEYFSETQRNKGNFPGRFSGRQFSNSRSEMNVSTLELGDSALYLCASSVQGYNEQFFGPGTRLTVL.

This clone appeared a single time. The rearrangement uses TRBV6-6 and TRBJ2-4, with D possibly TRBD2 on 5 matching bases. The V gene's germline CDR1 is MNHNY and CDR2 SVGAGI (reference sequence). V lost 6 bases and J 0 bases, leaving 12 bases between the germline ends. The CDR3 contains 15 residues. CDR3: CASRPGGLAKNIQYF. The CDR3 nucleotides are TGTGCCAGCAGGCCCGGAGGCCTAGCCAAAAACATTCAGTACTTC.

CDR3 nucleotide sequence: TGTGCCAGCAGTGAGTCTTATGGCGGGGGACTCTACAATGAGCAGTTCTTC. Translation gives CASSESYGGGLYNEQFF. This chain uses TRBV2 with TRBJ2-1; 7 nucleotides align to TRBD2. This CDR3 contains 17 residues. V was pared by 3 bases and J by 3 bases, with 11 bases of the junction left unmatched. The germline V gene encodes CDR1 SNHLY and CDR2 FYNNEI.

The chain joins TRBV30 to TRBJ1-6; D unclear. Germline lookup yields CDR1 GTSNPN and CDR2 SVGIG (reference sequence). With 0 bases removed from V and 7 bases from J, the gap between germline ends came to 13 bases. This CDR3 is built from 15 residues. CDR3 loop: CAWSVLPGRNSPLHF. CDR3 nucleotide sequence: TGTGCCTGGAGTGTGTTACCGGGAAGAAATTCACCCCTCCACTTT.

The chain recombines TRBV5-4 with TRBJ2-6, with D unclear. This CDR3 is built from 14 residues. Per the germline V gene, CDR1 is SGHNT and CDR2 is YYREEE (reference sequence). V lost 5 bases and J 0 bases, leaving 6 bases between the germline ends. CDR3 DNA: TGTGCCAGCAGGCCTATCTCTGGGGCCAACGTCCTGACTTTC. Translation: CASRPISGANVLTF. The whole variable domain, remainder taken from reference TRBV5-4 and TRBJ2-6, is ETGVTQSPTHLIKTRGQQVTLRCSSQSGHNTVSWYQQALGQGPQFIFQYYREEENGRGNFPPRFSGLQFPNYSSELNVNALELDDSALYLCASRPISGANVLTFGAGSRLTVL.

The CDR3 nucleotides read TGTGCCAGCAGCCGGGAGCGGGGTTACGAGCAGTACTTC. Translation: CASSRERGYEQYF. The chain employs TRBV7-9 and TRBJ2-7; 7 bases align to TRBD2. The CDR3 is 13 residues long. The junction had 5 bases not matched to a gene; V was cut back by 5 bases and J by 4 bases. CDR1 is SEHNR and CDR2 is FQNEAQ in the germline V gene (reference sequence).

The chain carries TRBV5-1 and TRBJ2-5; tentative D call: TRBD2 (7 bases). This CDR3 contains 14 residues. Germline assignment: CDR1 SGHRS and CDR2 YFSETQ. Deletions cut 0 bases from V and 7 bases from J, with 13 bases between. The CDR3 is CASSLAGGPGTQYF. CDR3 sequence (DNA): TGCGCCAGCAGCTTGGCCGGGGGGCCAGGGACCCAGTACTTC.

For the CDR3, the DNA is TGCGCCAGCAGTCCGGACACCCAAGAGACCCAGTACTTC. Translation: CASSPDTQETQYF. This chain uses TRBV5-1 with TRBJ2-5; tentatively, D is TRBD1 (5 bases). CDR1 and CDR2 from the germline V gene are SGHRS and YFSETQ. The CDR3 runs 13 residues. The V end was cut by 5 bases, the J end by 1 base, with 9 bases between.

The CDR3 here is CASSQDRGGTNEKLFF. The CDR3 DNA reads as TGCGCCAGCAGCCAAGATCGGGGGGGGACTAATGAAAAACTGTTTTTT. The chain uses TRBV4-1 and TRBJ1-4; a weak D match, TRBD1 (5 bases). The V end was cut by 0 bases, the J end by 2 bases, with 10 bases between. Germline loops: CDR1 MGHRA, CDR2 YSYEKL. The CDR3 contains 16 residues.

The rearrangement uses TRBV2 and TRBJ1-5; weak D call: TRBD1 (6 bases). Germline V gene data show CDR1 as SNHLY and CDR2 as FYNNEI. Trimming left V 11 bases short and J 4 bases short, with 15 bases between. CDR3 length: 13 amino acids. CDR3 loop: CACYRDPNQPQHF. DNA of the CDR3: TGTGCCTGCTACAGGGACCCGAATCAGCCCCAGCATTTT.

The chain is built from TRBV3-1 (or the pseudogene TRBV3-2) and TRBJ2-7; possible D gene TRBD2, 6 bases. CDR1 is LGHDT and CDR2 is YNNKEL in the germline V gene (reference sequence). The CDR3 contains 17 residues. The V end lost 1 base, the J end lost 1 base, and 17 bases lay between the germline ends. CDR3 residues: CASSQAGSGRGSYEQYF. In nucleotides, the CDR3 is TGTGCCAGCAGCCAAGCCGGTTCGGGACGGGGGTCCTACGAGCAGTACTTC.

This chain links TRBV9 with TRBJ2-3; 9 bases are a match to TRBD2. The germline V gene encodes CDR1 SGDLS and CDR2 YYNGEE. V lost 3 bases and J lost 2; bases outside the gene matches: 4. The CDR3 sequence is 15 residues long. CDR3 nucleotides: TGTGCCAGCAGCGCCACTAGCGGGTTCACAGATACGCAGTATTTT. This encodes CASSATSGFTDTQYF.

This chain links TRBV6-5 with TRBJ1-3; D is perhaps TRBD1 (5 bases). The length of the CDR3 is 12 residues. V was clipped by 7 bases and J by 8 bases, with 12 bases between them. CDR1 is MNHEY, CDR2 SVGAGI, per germline. The CDR3 DNA is TGTGCCAGCACCCGACGGGGGGACACCATATATTTT. It codes for CASTRRGDTIYF.

In its sample, this clone was seen once. CDR3 protein: CASTLAGFSNEQFF. CDR3 bases: TGTGCCAGCACCCTAGCGGGGTTTAGCAATGAGCAGTTCTTC. V and J are TRBV3-1 (or the pseudogene TRBV3-2) and TRBJ2-1; 9 bases line up with TRBD2. Trimming removed 7 bases from V and 6 bases from J; junction bases left unmatched: 7. The CDR3 consists of 14 residues. CDR1 and CDR2 from the germline V gene are LGHDT and YNNKEL (reference sequence).